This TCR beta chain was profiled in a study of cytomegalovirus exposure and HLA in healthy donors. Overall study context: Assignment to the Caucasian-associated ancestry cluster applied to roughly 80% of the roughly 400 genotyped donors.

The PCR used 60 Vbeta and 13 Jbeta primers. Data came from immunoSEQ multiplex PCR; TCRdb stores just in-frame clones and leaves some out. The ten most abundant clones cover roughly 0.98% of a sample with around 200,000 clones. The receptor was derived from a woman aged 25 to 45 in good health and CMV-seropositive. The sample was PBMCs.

CDR3 sequence reads: CASIFGTVTNSPLHF. DNA of the CDR3: TGTGCCAGCATTTTTGGGACAGTCACCAATTCACCCCTCCACTTT. This rearrangement joins TRBV6-1 to TRBJ1-6; 7 bases align to TRBD1. CDR3 size: 15 residues. V lost 7 bases to trimming and J lost 7 bases; unmatched junction nucleotides: 10. Germline V CDR1 and CDR2: MNHNS, SASEGT.